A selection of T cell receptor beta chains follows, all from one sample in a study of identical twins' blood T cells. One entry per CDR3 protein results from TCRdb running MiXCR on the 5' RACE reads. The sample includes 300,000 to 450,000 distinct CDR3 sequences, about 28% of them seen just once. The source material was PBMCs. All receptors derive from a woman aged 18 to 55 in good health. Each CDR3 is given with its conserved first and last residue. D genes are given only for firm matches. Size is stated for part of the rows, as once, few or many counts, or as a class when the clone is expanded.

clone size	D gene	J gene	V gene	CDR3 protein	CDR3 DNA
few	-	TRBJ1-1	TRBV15	CATSQVFRNTEAFF	TGTGCCACCAGCCAGGTATTTAGGAACACTGAAGCTTTCTTT
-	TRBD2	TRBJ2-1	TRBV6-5	CASSYSRASGRRHNEQFF	TGTGCCAGCAGTTACTCGAGGGCTAGCGGGAGAAGACACAATGAGCAGTTCTTC
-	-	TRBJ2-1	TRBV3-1	CASSQVIRGEQFF	TGTGCCAGCAGCCAGGTTATCCGGGGGGAGCAGTTCTTC
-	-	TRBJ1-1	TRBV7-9	CVSSLGSGVFF	TGTGTCAGCAGCTTAGGCTCGGGGGTCTTCTTT
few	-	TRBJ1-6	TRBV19	CASSMGVPWGRNSPLHF	TGTGCCAGTAGTATGGGCGTACCCTGGGGCAGAAATTCACCCCTCCACTTT
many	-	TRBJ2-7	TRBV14	CASSQSWLASEQYF	TGTGCCAGCAGCCAATCGTGGCTAGCGTCCGAGCAGTACTTC
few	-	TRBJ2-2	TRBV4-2	CASSQDGELFF	TGTGCCAGCAGCCAAGACGGGGAGCTGTTTTTT
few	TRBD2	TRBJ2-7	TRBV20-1	CSARVGGRAQQYF	TGCAGTGCTAGAGTCGGCGGGAGGGCACAGCAGTACTTC
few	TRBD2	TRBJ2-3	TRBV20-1	CSARAIGGGAGDTQYF	TGCAGTGCTAGAGCAATTGGCGGGGGGGCGGGAGATACGCAGTATTTT
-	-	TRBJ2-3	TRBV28	CASHKHGATDTQYF	TGTGCCAGCCATAAGCACGGCGCTACAGATACGCAGTATTTT
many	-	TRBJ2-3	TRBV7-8	CASSFRGETDTQYF	TGTGCCAGCAGCTTCAGGGGCGAGACAGATACGCAGTATTTT
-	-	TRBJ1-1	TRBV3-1	CASSHQGGTEAFF	TGTGCCAGCAGCCACCAAGGGGGCACTGAAGCTTTCTTT
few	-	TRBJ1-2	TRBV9	CASSVEAGANYGYTF	TGTGCCAGCAGCGTAGAAGCGGGGGCAAACTATGGCTACACCTTC
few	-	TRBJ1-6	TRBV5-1	CASSLRHTAYNSPLHF	TGCGCCAGCAGCTTGAGGCACACCGCCTATAATTCACCCCTCCACTTT
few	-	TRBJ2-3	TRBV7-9	CASSGGRSTDTQYF	TGTGCCAGCAGCGGGGGGAGAAGCACAGATACGCAGTATTTT
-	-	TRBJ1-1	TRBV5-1	CASGRAPGLNTEAFF	TGCGCCAGCGGACGGGCCCCGGGTTTGAACACTGAAGCTTTCTTT
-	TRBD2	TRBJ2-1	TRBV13	CASSLHLAGGINEQFF	TGTGCCAGCAGCTTACACCTAGCGGGAGGTATCAATGAGCAGTTCTTC
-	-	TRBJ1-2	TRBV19	CASSARANYYGYTF	TGTGCCAGTAGTGCCAGGGCCAACTACTATGGCTACACCTTC
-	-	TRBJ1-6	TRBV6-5	CASTLVSGENSPLHF	TGTGCCAGCACGCTGGTTTCAGGGGAAAATTCACCCCTCCACTTT
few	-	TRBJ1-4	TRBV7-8	CASSRQQISNEKLFF	TGTGCCAGCAGCCGCCAACAGATTTCAAATGAAAAACTGTTTTTT
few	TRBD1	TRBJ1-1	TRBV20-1	CSARRQGVVTEAFF	TGCAGTGCTAGAAGACAGGGCGTTGTCACTGAAGCTTTCTTT
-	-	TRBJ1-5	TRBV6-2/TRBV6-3	CASSDNSNQPQHF	TGTGCCAGCAGTGACAATAGCAATCAGCCCCAGCATTTT
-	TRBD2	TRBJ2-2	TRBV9	CASSVGVAGAHTGELFF	TGTGCCAGCAGCGTAGGGGTAGCGGGAGCTCACACCGGGGAGCTGTTTTTT
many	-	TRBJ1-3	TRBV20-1	CSATESSGNTIYF	TGCAGTGCAACAGAAAGCTCTGGAAACACCATATATTTT
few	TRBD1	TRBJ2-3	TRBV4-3	CASSPGQARTDTQYF	TGCGCCAGCAGCCCAGGACAGGCCCGCACAGATACGCAGTATTTT
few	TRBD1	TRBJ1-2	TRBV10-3	CAISPDRGVRSGYTF	TGTGCCATCAGCCCTGACAGGGGTGTGAGATCTGGCTACACCTTC
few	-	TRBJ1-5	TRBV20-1	CSARDFSGSNQPQHF	TGCAGTGCTAGAGATTTCTCAGGGTCCAATCAGCCCCAGCATTTT
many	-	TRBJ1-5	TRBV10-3	CAISDFGTSNQPQHF	TGTGCCATCAGTGATTTTGGGACTAGCAATCAGCCCCAGCATTTT
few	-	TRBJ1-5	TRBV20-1	CSASDPSKGGSRNQPQHF	TGCAGTGCTAGTGACCCCTCAAAAGGTGGCTCTCGCAATCAGCCCCAGCATTTT
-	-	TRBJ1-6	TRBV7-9	CASQIGYNSPLHF	TGTGCCTCGCAAATTGGCTATAATTCACCCCTCCACTTT
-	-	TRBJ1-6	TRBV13	CASSLGTTHSPLHF	TGTGCCAGCAGCCTTGGGACAACCCATTCACCCCTCCACTTT
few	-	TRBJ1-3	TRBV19	CASSIQFLPLVGNTIYF	TGTGCCAGTAGTATCCAATTTCTGCCTCTGGTAGGAAACACCATATATTTT
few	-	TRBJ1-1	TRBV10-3	CTISERTNTEAFF	TGTACCATCAGTGAGAGGACCAACACTGAAGCTTTCTTT
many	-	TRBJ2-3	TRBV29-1	CSVDPGSTDTQYF	TGCAGCGTTGATCCCGGATCCACAGATACGCAGTATTTT
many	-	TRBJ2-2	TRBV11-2	CASSFPGELFF	TGTGCCAGCAGTTTCCCCGGGGAGCTGTTTTTT
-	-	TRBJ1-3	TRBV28	CASSLPVNGNTIYF	TGTGCCAGCAGTTTACCAGTGAATGGAAACACCATATATTTT
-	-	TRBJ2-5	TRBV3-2	CASRDLAVQETQYF	TGTGCCAGCAGGGACCTAGCGGTCCAAGAGACCCAGTACTTC
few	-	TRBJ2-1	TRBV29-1	CSVGGRGNEQFF	TGCAGCGTCGGGGGCAGGGGCAATGAGCAGTTCTTC
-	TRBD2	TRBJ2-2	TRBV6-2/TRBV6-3	CASIPGLAFPGELFF	TGTGCCAGCATTCCGGGACTAGCGTTTCCCGGGGAGCTGTTTTTT
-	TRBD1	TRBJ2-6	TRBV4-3	CASSIMTGDGANVLTF	TGCGCCAGCAGTATTATGACAGGGGACGGGGCCAACGTCCTGACTTTC
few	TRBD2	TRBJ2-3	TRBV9	CASSLRIAGGITDTQYF	TGTGCCAGCAGCCTCCGGATAGCGGGTGGCATCACAGATACGCAGTATTTT
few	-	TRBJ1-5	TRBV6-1	CASSAENNQPQHF	TGTGCCAGCAGCGCTGAGAACAATCAGCCCCAGCATTTT
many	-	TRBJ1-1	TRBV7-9	CASSLRVVNTEAFF	TGTGCCAGCAGCTTAAGGGTTGTGAACACTGAAGCTTTCTTT
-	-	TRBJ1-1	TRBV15	CATSNPVAGPNTEAFF	TGTGCCACCAGCAACCCGGTGGCAGGCCCGAACACTGAAGCTTTCTTT
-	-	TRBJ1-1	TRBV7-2	CASSLGGRDNTEAFF	TGTGCCAGCAGCTTAGGGGGTAGAGATAACACTGAAGCTTTCTTT
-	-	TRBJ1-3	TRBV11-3	CASSPRGFSGNTIYF	TGTGCCAGCAGCCCGCGTGGTTTCTCTGGAAACACCATATATTTT
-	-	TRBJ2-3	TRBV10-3	CAIQGGTADTQYF	TGTGCCATCCAGGGGGGGACAGCAGATACGCAGTATTTT
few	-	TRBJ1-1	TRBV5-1	CASSLGTGRNTEAFF	TGCGCCAGCAGCTTGGGTACAGGGAGGAACACTGAAGCTTTCTTT